The T cell receptor beta chain under discussion was sequenced for a study of T-cell reconstitution after alpha-beta-depleted transplantation in children. Study results and caveats: The study reportedly traced alpha-beta T cells about two months after transplant to several hundred expanded graft clones. Most T-cell counts and diversity one year after the transplant came from T cells that were newly produced.

This clonotype occurred a few times. Its antigen is unidentified. Molecular barcoding with unique molecular identifiers was used for the TCRbeta library. TCRdb re-called the PCR reads through MiXCR, storing one row per CDR3 protein. The data show around 450,000 distinct CDR3 sequences, with 15% to 20% seen just once and just under 30% held by the top ten. The CDR3 has 14 residues. Germline CDR1 is MNHEY and CDR2 is SVGEGT. With 5 bases clipped from V and 4 bases from J, the junction kept 4 bases outside the gene matches. This rearrangement joins TRBV6-2 or TRBV6-3 to TRBJ1-4, with 7 nucleotides matching TRBD1. This receptor was taken from a boy in the first two years of life who had a stem cell transplant for Wiskott-Aldrich syndrome, so the T cells may come from the graft donor. The specimen was PBMCs, mostly from graft donor cells, collected 360 days after TCRalphabeta/CD19-depleted stem cell transplant. DNA for the CDR3: TGTGCCAGCAGTCGGACAGGACTTAATGAAAAACTGTTTTTT. Amino acids: CASSRTGLNEKLFF.